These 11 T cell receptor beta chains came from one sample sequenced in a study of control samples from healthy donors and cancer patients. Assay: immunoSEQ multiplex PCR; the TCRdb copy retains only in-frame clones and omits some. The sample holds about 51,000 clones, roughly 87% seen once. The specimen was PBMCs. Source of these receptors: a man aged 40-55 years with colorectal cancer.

The CDR3 DNA follows: TGTGCCAGCAGTGCCCGAGCGGGAGAGATAGATACGCAGTATTTT. As protein: CASSARAGEIDTQYF. The chain couples TRBV6-4 to TRBJ2-3, with 8 bases that match TRBD2. This CDR3 region has 15 residues. Germline V lookup: CDR1 MRHNA, CDR2 SNTAGT. Germline trimming cut 4 bases from V and 5 bases from J; bases unmatched to any gene: 8.

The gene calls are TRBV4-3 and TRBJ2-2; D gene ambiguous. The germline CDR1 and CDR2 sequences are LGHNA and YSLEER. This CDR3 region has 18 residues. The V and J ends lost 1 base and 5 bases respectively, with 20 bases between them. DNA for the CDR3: TGCGCCAGCAGCCAAGTCGACGGGCGGAGTTGGTTGACCGGGGAGCTGTTTTTT. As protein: CASSQVDGRSWLTGELFF.

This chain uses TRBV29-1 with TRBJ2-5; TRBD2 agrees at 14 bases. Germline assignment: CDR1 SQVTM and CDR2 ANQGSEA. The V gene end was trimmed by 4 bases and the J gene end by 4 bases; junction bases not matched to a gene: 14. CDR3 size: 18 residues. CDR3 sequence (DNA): TGCAGCGTTGCGGATTTTGGGACTAGCGGGAGAACCCCAGAGACCCAGTACTTC. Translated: CSVADFGTSGRTPETQYF.

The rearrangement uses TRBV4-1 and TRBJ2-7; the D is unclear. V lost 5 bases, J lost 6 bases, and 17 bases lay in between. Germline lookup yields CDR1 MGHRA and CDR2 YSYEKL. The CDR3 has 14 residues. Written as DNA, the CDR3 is TGCGCCAGCAGCACTCGATCTAGTCTCGGCGAGCAGTACTTC. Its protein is CASSTRSSLGEQYF.

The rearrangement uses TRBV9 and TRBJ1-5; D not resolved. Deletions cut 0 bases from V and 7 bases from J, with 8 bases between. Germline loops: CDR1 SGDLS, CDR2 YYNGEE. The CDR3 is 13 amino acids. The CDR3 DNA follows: TGTGCCAGCAGCGTAGGGGAAAGCCAGCCCCAGCATTTT. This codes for CASSVGESQPQHF. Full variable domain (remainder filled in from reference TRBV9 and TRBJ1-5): DSGVTQTPKHLITATGQRVTLRCSPRSGDLSVYWYQQSLDQGLQFLIQYYNGEERAKGNILERFSAQQFPDLHSELNLSSLELGDSALYFCASSVGESQPQHFGDGTRLSIL.

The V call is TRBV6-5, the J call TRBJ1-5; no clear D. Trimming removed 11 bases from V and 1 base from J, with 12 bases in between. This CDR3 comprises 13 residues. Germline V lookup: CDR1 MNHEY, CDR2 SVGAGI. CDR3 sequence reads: CAGSGLSNQPQHF. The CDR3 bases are TGTGCCGGCTCGGGATTGAGCAATCAGCCCCAGCATTTT.

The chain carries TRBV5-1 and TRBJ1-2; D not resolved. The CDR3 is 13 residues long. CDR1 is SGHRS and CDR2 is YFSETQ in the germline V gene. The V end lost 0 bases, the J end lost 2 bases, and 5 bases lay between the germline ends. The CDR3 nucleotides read TGCGCCAGCAGCTTGGGCGGAAACTATGGCTACACCTTC. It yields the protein CASSLGGNYGYTF.

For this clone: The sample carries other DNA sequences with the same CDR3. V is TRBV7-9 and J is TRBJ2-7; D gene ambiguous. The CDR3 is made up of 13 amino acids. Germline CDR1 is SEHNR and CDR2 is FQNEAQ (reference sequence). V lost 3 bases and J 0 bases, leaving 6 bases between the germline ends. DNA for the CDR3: TGTGCCAGCAGCTTGCCTAGCTCCTACGAGCAGTACTTC. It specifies CASSLPSSYEQYF.

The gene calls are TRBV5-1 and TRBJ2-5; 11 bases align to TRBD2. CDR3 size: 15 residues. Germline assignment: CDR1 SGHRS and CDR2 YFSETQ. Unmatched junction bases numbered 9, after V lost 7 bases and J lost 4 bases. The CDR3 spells CASGLTSGIRETQYF. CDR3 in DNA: TGCGCCAGCGGATTGACTAGCGGGATTCGAGAGACCCAGTACTTC.

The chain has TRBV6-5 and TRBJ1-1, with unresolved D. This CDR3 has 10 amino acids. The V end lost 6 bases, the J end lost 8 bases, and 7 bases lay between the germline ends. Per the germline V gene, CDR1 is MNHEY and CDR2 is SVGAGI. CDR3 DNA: TGTGCCAGCAGGGACGGCGAAGCTTTCTTT. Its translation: CASRDGEAFF.

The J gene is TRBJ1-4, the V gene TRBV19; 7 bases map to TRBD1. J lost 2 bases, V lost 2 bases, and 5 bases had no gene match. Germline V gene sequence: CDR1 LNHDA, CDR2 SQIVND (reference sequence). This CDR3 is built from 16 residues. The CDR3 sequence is CASSISRGHTNEKLFF. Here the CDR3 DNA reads TGTGCCAGTAGTATATCGAGGGGGCATACTAATGAAAAACTGTTTTTT.